Listed below are T cell receptor beta chains from one sample, sequenced in a study of healthy donors' naive CD4 and CD8 T cells. Using its own MiXCR run on the reads, TCRdb lists one record per CDR3 protein. Found here are around 200,000 distinct CDR3 sequences, around three quarters of them singletons; the top ten hold less than 2.5%. The specimen was naive CD4+ and CD8+ T cells sorted from blood, pooled from several donors. These receptors were taken from a pool of human donors in good health; the sample pools cells from several healthy donors. CDR3s include the opening cysteine and the closing phenylalanine or tryptophan. The D gene is left open where the match is weak. Some rows have no size entry. The others give once, few or many, or a class for an expanded clone.

CDR3 protein: CAWTPAGAVSTDTQYF
CDR3 DNA: TGTGCCTGGACCCCGGCAGGGGCCGTAAGCACAGATACGCAGTATTTT
J gene: TRBJ2-3
V gene: TRBV30
D gene: -
clone size: -
CDR3 length: 16

CDR3 protein: CSAGTSGANEQFF
CDR3 DNA: TGCAGCGCAGGGACTAGCGGGGCTAATGAGCAGTTCTTC
J gene: TRBJ2-1
V gene: TRBV29-1
D gene: TRBD2
clone size: -
CDR3 length: 13

CDR3 protein: CSASGSAEYEQYF
CDR3 DNA: TGCAGTGCTAGTGGCAGTGCCGAATACGAGCAGTACTTC
J gene: TRBJ2-7
V gene: TRBV20-1
D gene: -
clone size: -
CDR3 length: 13

CDR3 protein: CASRLNREAYGYTF
CDR3 DNA: TGTGCCAGCAGACTTAACAGGGAAGCCTATGGCTACACCTTC
J gene: TRBJ1-2
V gene: TRBV6-2/TRBV6-3
D gene: -
clone size: -
CDR3 length: 14

CDR3 protein: CAWSRQGTGELFF
CDR3 DNA: TGTGCCTGGAGTAGACAGGGAACCGGGGAGCTGTTTTTT
J gene: TRBJ2-2
V gene: TRBV30
D gene: TRBD1
clone size: -
CDR3 length: 13

CDR3 protein: CASKGRVAGEYEQYF
CDR3 DNA: TGTGCCAGTAAGGGTCGGGTAGCGGGGGAATACGAGCAGTACTTC
J gene: TRBJ2-7
V gene: TRBV19
D gene: TRBD2
clone size: once
CDR3 length: 15

CDR3 protein: CAWSAGAGSQPQHF
CDR3 DNA: TGTGCCTGGAGCGCAGGGGCCGGGAGTCAGCCCCAGCATTTT
J gene: TRBJ1-5
V gene: TRBV30
D gene: -
clone size: few
CDR3 length: 14

CDR3 protein: CASSLYGTVAYEQYF
CDR3 DNA: TGTGCCAGCAGCTTGTACGGGACAGTAGCTTACGAGCAGTACTTC
J gene: TRBJ2-7
V gene: TRBV5-6
D gene: TRBD1
clone size: -
CDR3 length: 15

CDR3 protein: CASSMDRAAYNEQFF
CDR3 DNA: TGTGCTAGCAGCATGGACCGCGCGGCGTACAATGAGCAGTTCTTC
J gene: TRBJ2-1
V gene: TRBV6-5
D gene: -
clone size: -
CDR3 length: 15

CDR3 protein: CASSNTGTGIYEQYF
CDR3 DNA: TGTGCCAGCAGCAACACCGGGACAGGAATCTACGAGCAGTACTTC
J gene: TRBJ2-7
V gene: TRBV6-5
D gene: TRBD1
clone size: -
CDR3 length: 15

CDR3 protein: CASRNSGRLEQYF
CDR3 DNA: TGTGCCAGCAGAAATAGCGGGAGACTCGAGCAGTACTTC
J gene: TRBJ2-7
V gene: TRBV6-6
D gene: TRBD2
clone size: -
CDR3 length: 13

CDR3 protein: CASGPTPGAYEQYF
CDR3 DNA: TGTGCTAGTGGTCCGACCCCGGGTGCGTACGAGCAGTACTTC
J gene: TRBJ2-7
V gene: TRBV12-5
D gene: -
clone size: -
CDR3 length: 14

CDR3 protein: CSVEDRSYGYTF
CDR3 DNA: TGCAGCGTTGAAGACAGGAGCTATGGCTACACCTTC
J gene: TRBJ1-2
V gene: TRBV29-1
D gene: -
clone size: -
CDR3 length: 12

CDR3 protein: CASSLASGSYEQYF
CDR3 DNA: TGTGCCAGCAGTTTGGCTAGCGGGAGCTATGAGCAGTACTTC
J gene: TRBJ2-7
V gene: TRBV12-3/TRBV12-4
D gene: TRBD2
clone size: few
CDR3 length: 14

CDR3 protein: CSVEDRTGSYNEQFF
CDR3 DNA: TGCAGCGTTGAAGATCGGACAGGGTCCTACAATGAGCAGTTCTTC
J gene: TRBJ2-1
V gene: TRBV29-1
D gene: TRBD1
clone size: -
CDR3 length: 15

CDR3 protein: CSGRPGLASYNEQFF
CDR3 DNA: TGCAGCGGCCGGCCGGGACTAGCTTCCTACAATGAGCAGTTCTTC
J gene: TRBJ2-1
V gene: TRBV29-1
D gene: TRBD2
clone size: -
CDR3 length: 15

CDR3 protein: CASSLETGGGVGTDTQYF
CDR3 DNA: TGCGCCAGCAGCTTGGAGACAGGGGGCGGTGTAGGCACAGATACGCAGTATTTT
J gene: TRBJ2-3
V gene: TRBV5-1
D gene: TRBD1
clone size: -
CDR3 length: 18

CDR3 protein: CASSLMEDNEQFF
CDR3 DNA: TGTGCCAGCAGCTTAATGGAAGACAATGAGCAGTTCTTC
J gene: TRBJ2-1
V gene: TRBV7-9
D gene: -
clone size: -
CDR3 length: 13

CDR3 protein: CASSLKGGGGGTTYGYTF
CDR3 DNA: TGTGCCAGCAGCTTAAAAGGAGGAGGAGGGGGTACTACCTATGGCTACACCTTC
J gene: TRBJ1-2
V gene: TRBV11-2
D gene: -
clone size: -
CDR3 length: 18

CDR3 protein: CASTSGAEYEQYF
CDR3 DNA: TGTGCCAGCACCTCGGGGGCGGAGTACGAGCAGTACTTC
J gene: TRBJ2-7
V gene: TRBV6-6
D gene: -
clone size: -
CDR3 length: 13

CDR3 protein: CSPVEADYNEQFF
CDR3 DNA: TGCAGCCCCGTAGAAGCGGACTACAATGAGCAGTTCTTC
J gene: TRBJ2-1
V gene: TRBV29-1
D gene: -
clone size: few
CDR3 length: 13

CDR3 protein: CASKAGTGSYNEQFF
CDR3 DNA: TGTGCCAGCAAGGCCGGGACAGGGAGTTACAATGAGCAGTTCTTC
J gene: TRBJ2-1
V gene: TRBV6-5
D gene: TRBD1
clone size: -
CDR3 length: 15

CDR3 protein: CASSLRPNSGANVLTF
CDR3 DNA: TGTGCCAGCAGCCTTAGACCGAACTCTGGGGCCAACGTCCTGACTTTC
J gene: TRBJ2-6
V gene: TRBV5-6
D gene: -
clone size: -
CDR3 length: 16

CDR3 protein: CASSRKDVTDTQYF
CDR3 DNA: TGTGCCAGTAGTAGAAAAGACGTCACAGATACGCAGTATTTT
J gene: TRBJ2-3
V gene: TRBV19
D gene: -
clone size: -
CDR3 length: 14

CDR3 protein: CASSLSLGKDRRLTYEQYF
CDR3 DNA: TGTGCCAGCAGTTTAAGTTTGGGGAAGGACAGGCGGCTGACCTACGAGCAGTACTTC
J gene: TRBJ2-7
V gene: TRBV27
D gene: TRBD1
clone size: -
CDR3 length: 19

CDR3 protein: CSVERTDTQYF
CDR3 DNA: TGCAGCGTTGAAAGGACAGATACGCAGTATTTT
J gene: TRBJ2-3
V gene: TRBV29-1
D gene: -
clone size: -
CDR3 length: 11

CDR3 protein: CASSYSGYSEQFF
CDR3 DNA: TGTGCCAGCAGTTACTCAGGTTATAGTGAGCAGTTCTTC
J gene: TRBJ2-1
V gene: TRBV6-2/TRBV6-3
D gene: -
clone size: -
CDR3 length: 13

CDR3 protein: CASSSWGEVQYF
CDR3 DNA: TGTGCCAGCAGTTCCTGGGGGGAAGTGCAGTACTTC
J gene: TRBJ2-7
V gene: TRBV6-5
D gene: -
clone size: once
CDR3 length: 12

CDR3 protein: CASRFRNDGQGTDTQYF
CDR3 DNA: TGTGCCAGCAGATTCCGTAATGATGGACAGGGGACAGATACGCAGTATTTT
J gene: TRBJ2-3
V gene: TRBV6-5
D gene: TRBD1
clone size: -
CDR3 length: 17

CDR3 protein: CSVEGQGLAGGERYF
CDR3 DNA: TGCAGCGTTGAGGGGCAGGGACTAGCGGGTGGCGAGCGGTACTTC
J gene: TRBJ2-7
V gene: TRBV29-1
D gene: TRBD2
clone size: -
CDR3 length: 15

CDR3 protein: CASSDRGRQPQHF
CDR3 DNA: TGTGCCAGCAGCGACAGGGGACGTCAGCCCCAGCATTTT
J gene: TRBJ1-5
V gene: TRBV27
D gene: TRBD1
clone size: -
CDR3 length: 13

CDR3 protein: CASSGRWDYGYTF
CDR3 DNA: TGTGCCAGCAGCGGTAGGTGGGACTATGGCTACACCTTC
J gene: TRBJ1-2
V gene: TRBV6-8
D gene: -
clone size: -
CDR3 length: 13

CDR3 protein: CASSLSSRDRAFYGYTF
CDR3 DNA: TGTGCCAGCAGTTTAAGTTCAAGGGACAGGGCTTTCTATGGCTACACCTTC
J gene: TRBJ1-2
V gene: TRBV27
D gene: TRBD1
clone size: -
CDR3 length: 17

CDR3 protein: CSVDKGPRTDTQYF
CDR3 DNA: TGCAGCGTTGACAAGGGGCCCCGCACAGATACGCAGTATTTT
J gene: TRBJ2-3
V gene: TRBV29-1
D gene: -
clone size: once
CDR3 length: 14

CDR3 protein: CSVPGLAADTQYF
CDR3 DNA: TGCAGCGTTCCGGGACTAGCGGCAGATACGCAGTATTTT
J gene: TRBJ2-3
V gene: TRBV29-1
D gene: TRBD2
clone size: -
CDR3 length: 13

CDR3 protein: CSVEGTGVGSYEQYF
CDR3 DNA: TGCAGCGTTGAAGGCACAGGAGTGGGTTCCTACGAGCAGTACTTC
J gene: TRBJ2-7
V gene: TRBV29-1
D gene: -
clone size: few
CDR3 length: 15

CDR3 protein: CASTFRQGNTEAFF
CDR3 DNA: TGTGCCAGCACCTTCCGACAGGGAAACACTGAAGCTTTCTTT
J gene: TRBJ1-1
V gene: TRBV6-2/TRBV6-3
D gene: TRBD1
clone size: -
CDR3 length: 14

CDR3 protein: CASSQTPGVFYEQYF
CDR3 DNA: TGCGCCAGCAGCCAAACTCCAGGGGTCTTTTACGAGCAGTACTTC
J gene: TRBJ2-7
V gene: TRBV4-3
D gene: -
clone size: few
CDR3 length: 15

CDR3 protein: CASSYSGEPPGFF
CDR3 DNA: TGTGCCAGCAGTTATTCAGGTGAACCGCCGGGTTTCTTC
J gene: TRBJ2-1
V gene: TRBV6-5
D gene: -
clone size: -
CDR3 length: 13

CDR3 protein: CASRMPLGQRDANYGYTF
CDR3 DNA: TGTGCCAGCAGAATGCCTCTGGGACAGCGGGATGCTAACTATGGCTACACCTTC
J gene: TRBJ1-2
V gene: TRBV6-1
D gene: TRBD1
clone size: few
CDR3 length: 18

CDR3 protein: CASSQSTASPSNYGYTF
CDR3 DNA: TGTGCCAGTAGTCAATCGACAGCGAGCCCTTCTAACTATGGCTACACCTTC
J gene: TRBJ1-2
V gene: TRBV19
D gene: -
clone size: -
CDR3 length: 17

CDR3 protein: CSARPGTSTYEQYF
CDR3 DNA: TGCAGTGCTCGTCCCGGGACTTCAACCTACGAGCAGTACTTC
J gene: TRBJ2-7
V gene: TRBV20-1
D gene: -
clone size: -
CDR3 length: 14

CDR3 protein: CASSMGLPYGYTF
CDR3 DNA: TGTGCCAGCAGCATGGGACTGCCCTATGGCTACACCTTC
J gene: TRBJ1-2
V gene: TRBV5-4
D gene: -
clone size: -
CDR3 length: 13

CDR3 protein: CANSPGWSDHTEAFF
CDR3 DNA: TGTGCCAACAGCCCTGGCTGGTCTGACCACACTGAAGCTTTCTTT
J gene: TRBJ1-1
V gene: TRBV11-2
D gene: -
clone size: -
CDR3 length: 15

CDR3 protein: CSVAGETQYF
CDR3 DNA: TGCAGCGTTGCTGGGGAGACCCAGTACTTC
J gene: TRBJ2-5
V gene: TRBV29-1
D gene: -
clone size: few
CDR3 length: 10